The 22 T cell receptor beta chains presented below share a single source sample, sequenced in a study of OX40 agonist ivuxolimab in advanced cancers. Assay: immunoSEQ multiplex PCR; the TCRdb copy retains only in-frame clones and omits some. This table has about 82,000 clones, approximately 82% appearing once. The specimen was CD4+ or CD8+ T cells sorted from blood, collected in a trial of the OX40 agonist ivuxolimab. All receptors come from an adult with an advanced solid tumor such as melanoma, head and neck, liver or kidney cancer.

This clone was detected a few times. The chain has TRBV7-8 and TRBJ2-1; D perhaps matches TRBD1 (6 bases). The CDR3 loop spans 16 amino acids. Germline V gives CDR1 SGHVS, CDR2 FQNEAQ. Trimming left V 2 bases short and J 2 bases short, with 13 bases between. This chain's CDR3 is CASSLFQGIAYNEQFF. The CDR3 nucleotides are TGTGCCAGCAGCTTATTCCAGGGGATAGCCTACAATGAGCAGTTCTTC.

This clone was seen more than once but under ten times. The V gene is TRBV7-3, the J gene TRBJ1-1; D may be TRBD1 (5 bases). Germline CDR1 reads SGHTA; CDR2 reads FQGTGA. Trimming took off 5 bases at V and 2 bases at J, with 9 bases between the two ends. The CDR3 contains 13 residues. The CDR3 nucleotides read TGTGCCAGCAGCGACGACAGTAACACTGAAGCTTTCTTT. Its translation: CASSDDSNTEAFF.

This chain uses TRBV29-1 with TRBJ1-1; D gene uncertain. The CDR3 loop spans 11 amino acids. Trimming took off 6 bases at V and 1 base at J, with 6 bases between the two ends. CDR1 is SQVTM and CDR2 is ANQGSEA in the germline V gene. The CDR3 DNA sequence: TGCAGCGTGCCCGGGAACACTGAAGCTTTCTTT. It codes for CSVPGNTEAFF.

The V call is TRBV4-3, the J call TRBJ2-7, with TRBD1 matching over 10 bases. The trim removed 1 base at V and 5 bases at J, leaving 11 bases unmatched. The CDR3 is made up of 17 amino acids. Germline loops: CDR1 LGHNA, CDR2 YSLEER. For the CDR3, the DNA is TGCGCCAGCAGCCAAGCCCGAACGGGACAGGGGAGAGACGAGCAGTACTTC. Its translation is CASSQARTGQGRDEQYF.

The CDR3 nucleotides are TGTGCCAGCAGCTTAGGACAGAGCTATGGCTACACCTTC. Translation gives CASSLGQSYGYTF. This chain connects TRBV7-9 to TRBJ1-2; possible D gene TRBD1, 5 bases. The CDR3 contains 13 residues. The germline gives CDR1 SEHNR, CDR2 FQNEAQ (reference sequence). V lost 1 base to trimming and J lost 4 bases, with 7 bases between them. Complete variable domain (other parts from reference TRBV7-9 and TRBJ1-2): DTGVSQNPRHKITKRGQNVTFRCDPISEHNRLYWYRQTLGQGPEFLTYFQNEAQLEKSRLLSDRFSAERPKGSFSTLEIQRTEQGDSAMYLCASSLGQSYGYTFGSGTRLTVV.

The chain carries TRBV29-1 and TRBJ2-4; 7 positions agree with TRBD1. This CDR3 is 14 amino acids long. The trim removed 4 bases at V and 3 bases at J, leaving 6 bases unmatched. Per the germline V gene, CDR1 is SQVTM and CDR2 is ANQGSEA. The CDR3 nucleotides are TGCAGCGTTGCTGGACAGGATGGCAAAAACATTCAGTACTTC. Its protein is CSVAGQDGKNIQYF.

The rearrangement links TRBV11-3 to TRBJ2-2; D is unresolved. Germline CDR1 SGHNT, CDR2 YENEEA. Trimming stripped 3 bases from V and 3 bases from J, with 11 bases between. The CDR3 covers 15 residues. DNA of the CDR3: TGTGCCAGCAGCTTCCATGGGCTATACACCGGGGAGCTGTTTTTT. Translation: CASSFHGLYTGELFF.

The chain's CDR3 is CASIKGTEAFF. CDR3 in DNA: TGTGCCAGTATTAAGGGAACTGAAGCTTTCTTT. This chain uses TRBV19 with TRBJ1-1; D not resolved. The V end was cut by 7 bases, the J end by 5 bases, with 8 bases between. The CDR3 loop spans 11 amino acids. From germline, CDR1 is LNHDA and CDR2 SQIVND (reference sequence).

The chain joins TRBV6-5 to TRBJ2-1; TRBD1 matches 7 bases. J was trimmed by 14 bases and V by 2 bases; bases with no gene match: 9. The CDR3 is 13 residues long. Germline CDR1 MNHEY, CDR2 SVGAGI. The DNA for the CDR3 is TGTGCCAGCAGTTACACCCGTACAGGGGATGAGTTCTTC. It yields the protein CASSYTRTGDEFF.

The rearrangement joins TRBV12-2 to TRBJ2-7; the table assigns TRBD2, which was not confirmed against the DNA. TRBV12-2 is marked as a pseudogene. The CDR3 has 18 amino acids. The CDR3 nucleotides are TGTGCAAGTCGCTTAAGAGGGAGTGGGCTAGCGGGCTCCTACGAGCAGTACTTC. It translates to CASRLRGSGLAGSYEQYF.

The genes are TRBV30 and TRBJ1-5; D not certain. The CDR3 loop spans 15 amino acids. V lost 2 bases and J lost 0, with 11 bases in between. Per the germline V gene, CDR1 is GTSNPN and CDR2 is SVGIG (reference sequence). CDR3 nucleotides: TGTGCCTGGAGTATGACCCACCATAGCAATCAGCCCCAGCATTTT. Protein: CAWSMTHHSNQPQHF. Filled out from reference TRBV30 and TRBJ1-5, the complete variable domain reads SQTIHQWPATLVQPVGSPLSLECTVEGTSNPNLYWYRQAAGRGLQLLFYSVGIGQISSEVPQNLSASRPQDRQFILSSKKLLLSDSGFYLCAWSMTHHSNQPQHFGDGTRLSIL.

In its sample, this clone was seen a few times. This chain connects TRBV7-8 to TRBJ2-7; no clear D. Trimming removed 5 bases from V and 3 bases from J, with 11 bases in between. In germline, CDR1 is SGHVS, CDR2 FQNEAQ. This CDR3 has 13 amino acids. CDR3 bases: TGTGCCAGCAGCCACCCGTGGGGCTACGAGCAGTACTTC. Its translation: CASSHPWGYEQYF.

The chain uses TRBV27 and TRBJ2-2, with 9 nucleotides matching TRBD1. J was trimmed by 5 bases and V by 6 bases; bases with no gene match: 4. This CDR3 has 14 residues. Per the germline V gene, CDR1 is MNHEY and CDR2 is SMNVEV (reference sequence). CDR3 loop: CASRRTGATGELFF. The CDR3 DNA sequence: TGTGCCAGCAGGCGGACAGGGGCGACCGGGGAGCTGTTTTTT.

This clone has ten or more counts. The chain has TRBV4-3 and TRBJ2-2, with 9 positions matching TRBD1. Germline trimming cut 4 bases from V and 4 bases from J; bases unmatched to any gene: 13. This CDR3 has 18 amino acids. Germline assignment: CDR1 LGHNA and CDR2 YSLEER. The CDR3, as DNA: TGCGCCAGCAGCCCAAATACCGCGGGACAGGGAGTCACCGGGGAGCTGTTTTTT. Translated, it gives CASSPNTAGQGVTGELFF.

J is TRBJ1-1 and V is TRBV7-9; 11 bases fit TRBD1. CDR1 is SEHNR, CDR2 FQNEAQ, per germline (reference sequence). The CDR3 contains 16 residues. With 5 bases clipped from V and 6 bases from J, the junction kept 11 bases outside the gene matches. CDR3 nucleotide sequence: TGTGCCAGCAGCCCTTGGGACAGGGGGGATTTCGCTGAAGCTTTCTTT. This sequence encodes CASSPWDRGDFAEAFF.

The J gene is TRBJ1-5, the V gene TRBV7-8, with D possibly being TRBD1 (6 bases). The length of the CDR3 is 13 residues. Germline values: CDR1 SGHVS, CDR2 FQNEAQ. Trimming removed 5 bases from V and 7 bases from J, with 12 bases in between. The CDR3 DNA sequence: TGTGCCAGCAGCGCCGGACAGCAACAGCCCCAGCATTTT. Its protein product is CASSAGQQQPQHF.

The chain is built from TRBV12-2 and TRBJ1-4; TRBD1, the table's D call, lacks a check against the DNA. TRBV12-2 is designated a pseudogene. The CDR3 length is 16 residues. The CDR3 spells CASRSLRQPANEKLFF. In DNA, the CDR3 is TGTGCAAGTCGCTCATTAAGACAGCCGGCTAATGAAAAACTGTTTTTT.

With regard to this clone: This CDR3 is also generated by other DNA sequences in the sample. The chain uses TRBV5-1 and TRBJ2-3, with TRBD1 matching over 9 bases. The germline gives CDR1 SGHRS, CDR2 YFSETQ. Trimming removed 2 bases from V and 3 bases from J; junction bases left unmatched: 4. This CDR3 has 15 amino acids. This CDR3 is CASSLGDRETDTQYF. CDR3 bases: TGCGCCAGCAGCTTAGGGGACAGGGAGACAGATACGCAGTATTTT.

The chain recombines TRBV9 with TRBJ2-1; TRBD1 agrees at 7 bases. Trimming at V came to 4 bases and at J to 4 bases, leaving 8 bases not matched to a gene. Germline V gives CDR1 SGDLS, CDR2 YYNGEE. The CDR3 contains 15 residues. CDR3 loop: CASSRRDSLYNEQFF. Here the CDR3 DNA reads TGTGCCAGCAGCAGACGGGACAGCCTATACAATGAGCAGTTCTTC.

As DNA, the CDR3 is TGTGCCAGCAGCCCCTCCCGCCACAGGGGTGGCTACACCTTC. Amino acid sequence: CASSPSRHRGGYTF. The chain is built from TRBV7-3 and TRBJ1-2; 7 nucleotides match TRBD1. The germline V gene has CDR1 SGHTA and CDR2 FQGTGA. The CDR3 runs to 14 residues. Trimming removed 5 bases from V and 7 bases from J; junction bases left unmatched: 10.

This sequence joins TRBV2 and TRBJ2-5; TRBD2 matches 14 bases. The V gene's germline CDR1 is SNHLY and CDR2 FYNNEI. J gave up 2 bases and V 4 bases, and 9 bases lay outside the gene matches. This CDR3 is 18 amino acids long. The CDR3 sequence: CASSGPGTSGGLQETQYF. DNA for the CDR3: TGTGCCAGCAGTGGCCCTGGGACTAGCGGGGGCCTACAAGAGACCCAGTACTTC.

A few counts support this clone. The gene calls are TRBV2 and TRBJ1-1; 7 nucleotides match TRBD1. The length of the CDR3 is 13 residues. Losses at the gene ends were 7 bases for V and 1 base for J; bases not matched to a gene: 3. The germline V gene has CDR1 SNHLY and CDR2 FYNNEI. The DNA for the CDR3 is TGTGCCAGCACCGGGACAGCGAACACTGAAGCTTTCTTT. Its protein is CASTGTANTEAFF.